Listed here are 20 T cell receptor beta chains from one sample, sequenced in a study of T cell responses to AZD1222 COVID-19 vaccine. Sequencing used immunoSEQ multiplex PCR; TCRdb keeps in-frame clones, though not all of them. The table includes 150,000 to 180,000 clones, 88% detected once. Sequenced here: peripheral blood, sampled on day 0 of AZD1222 vaccination. Every receptor here comes from an adult in good health.

The chain couples TRBV7-9 to TRBJ1-2; D might be TRBD1 (6 bases). The CDR3 runs to 14 residues. The V and J ends lost 5 bases and 5 bases respectively, with 15 bases between them. The germline V gene encodes CDR1 SEHNR and CDR2 FQNEAQ (reference sequence). The CDR3 spells CASSPGALFYGYTF. The CDR3 nucleotides are TGTGCCAGCAGCCCAGGGGCCCTATTTTATGGCTACACCTTC.

The J gene is TRBJ2-5, the V gene TRBV6-5, with TRBD2 identical over 8 bases. Germline values: CDR1 MNHEY, CDR2 SVGAGI. J lost 3 bases, V lost 7 bases, and 7 bases had no gene match. The CDR3 loop spans 14 amino acids. The CDR3 sequence: CASTGKGLEETQYF. Here the CDR3 DNA reads TGTGCCAGCACTGGGAAGGGACTAGAAGAGACCCAGTACTTC.

This chain uses TRBV12-3 or TRBV12-4 with TRBJ1-2, with D perhaps matching TRBD1 (5 bases). The CDR3 extends over 12 amino acids. Trimming removed 7 bases from V and 6 bases from J, with 12 bases in between. Here the CDR3 DNA reads TGTGCCAGCACCGAAGGACACCATGGCTACACCTTC. Its protein product is CASTEGHHGYTF.

The chain recombines TRBV11-1 with TRBJ1-1; D is ambiguous. Trimming took 1 base from V and 1 from J, leaving 7 bases between them. The germline V gene encodes CDR1 SGHAT and CDR2 FQDESV (reference sequence). The CDR3 consists of 14 residues. DNA for the CDR3: TGTGCCAGCAGCTTAGATTTAGCGAACACTGAAGCTTTCTTT. As protein: CASSLDLANTEAFF.

This clone was picked up one time. The CDR3 is CASSLTGGSGNTIYF. Written as DNA, the CDR3 is TGTGCCAGCAGCCTCACAGGGGGCTCTGGAAACACCATATATTTT. V is TRBV3-1 (or the pseudogene TRBV3-2) and J is TRBJ1-3, with TRBD1 matching 8 bases. The V and J ends lost 4 bases and 0 bases, in that order; junction bases with no gene match: 2. Germline-derived CDR1 and CDR2 are LGHDT and YNNKEL (reference sequence). This CDR3 is built from 15 residues.

The V gene is TRBV5-1, the J gene TRBJ2-3; D is undetermined. Germline V gene lookup returns CDR1 SGHRS and CDR2 YFSETQ. The CDR3 extends over 13 amino acids. The V and J ends lost 4 bases and 6 bases respectively, with 12 bases between them. The CDR3 loop reads CASSEGRLDTQYF. The CDR3 bases are TGCGCCAGCAGCGAAGGACGTCTGGATACGCAGTATTTT.

This clone was seen just once. The chain is built from TRBV9 and TRBJ2-2; D remains unclear. The V and J ends lost 4 bases and 4 bases respectively, with 14 bases between them. The CDR3 totals 15 residues. The germline gives CDR1 SGDLS, CDR2 YYNGEE. DNA of the CDR3: TGTGCCAGCAGCCCCCGTTCCGTCGGCACCGGGGAGCTGTTTTTT. Protein product: CASSPRSVGTGELFF.

The J gene is TRBJ1-4, the V gene TRBV28; 8 bases align to TRBD1. The CDR3 contains 15 residues. Trimming took 2 bases from V and 4 from J; bases not matched to a gene: 3. Germline V gene sequence: CDR1 MDHEN, CDR2 SYDVKM. CDR3 amino acids: CASSLRDRFNEKLFF. CDR3 DNA: TGTGCCAGCAGTTTAAGGGACAGGTTTAATGAAAAACTGTTTTTT.

The V gene is TRBV11-2, the J gene TRBJ1-1, with D maybe TRBD1 (6 bases). Germline V gives CDR1 SGHAT, CDR2 FQNNGV. The germline V and J ends were trimmed by 2 bases and 3 bases, with 10 bases remaining between them. This CDR3 region has 14 residues. In nucleotides, the CDR3 is TGTGCCAGCAGCTTAACAGGGTGGGACACTGAAGCTTTCTTT. Residues: CASSLTGWDTEAFF.

The J gene is TRBJ2-5, the V gene TRBV5-1; a weak D match, TRBD1 (6 bases). The CDR3 length is 18 residues. Germline lookup yields CDR1 SGHRS and CDR2 YFSETQ. Trimming stripped 4 bases from V and 1 base from J, with 23 bases between. The CDR3: CASSNGPQGHIGQETQYF. CDR3 coding DNA: TGCGCCAGCAGCAACGGTCCCCAGGGGCACATCGGCCAAGAGACCCAGTACTTC.

CDR3 nucleotides: TGTGCTAGTGGTTTGGGCGGGGGGGGGACCCAGTACTTC. Its translation is CASGLGGGGTQYF. The chain joins TRBV12-5 to TRBJ2-5; 9 bases align to TRBD2. Trimming took 1 base from V and 7 from J; bases not matched to a gene: 1. Looked up from germline, CDR1 is LGHNT and CDR2 is FRNRAP. This CDR3 contains 13 residues.

V is TRBV24-1 and J is TRBJ2-5, with D possibly matching TRBD2 (6 bases). V lost 3 bases, J lost 5 bases, and 9 bases lay in between. The CDR3 totals 13 residues. The germline V gene encodes CDR1 KGHDR and CDR2 SFDVKD. The CDR3 nucleotides are TGTGCCACCAGTGATCAAGGGAGGGAGACCCAGTACTTC. It yields the protein CATSDQGRETQYF.

This clone was recorded only once. The rearrangement joins TRBV10-2 to TRBJ1-3; D unresolved. V lost 7 bases and J 4 bases, leaving 8 bases between the germline ends. The CDR3 consists of 12 residues. Germline CDR1 reads WSHSY; CDR2 reads SAAADI. DNA of the CDR3: TGCGCCAGCAAGGCAGACGGAAACACCATATATTTT. The encoded protein is CASKADGNTIYF.

The CDR3, as DNA: TGTGCCAGTAGTTGGACGGGCAACACCGGGGAGCTGTTTTTT. It codes for CASSWTGNTGELFF. This chain uses TRBV19 with TRBJ2-2; D gene uncertain. Per germline, CDR1 LNHDA and CDR2 SQIVND (reference sequence). The length of the CDR3 is 14 residues. V shed 5 bases and J shed 2 bases, with 9 bases lying between them.

This rearrangement joins TRBV5-4 to TRBJ1-1; D unclear. Trimming took off 0 bases at V and 9 bases at J, with 12 bases between the two ends. This CDR3 comprises 13 residues. Germline values: CDR1 SGHNT, CDR2 YYREEE (reference sequence). This chain's CDR3 is CASSLDLGSQAFF. As DNA, the CDR3 is TGTGCCAGCAGCTTGGATCTGGGGTCTCAAGCTTTCTTT.

This chain joins TRBV5-1 and TRBJ2-1; 7 bases are a match to TRBD2. The germline CDR1 and CDR2 sequences are SGHRS and YFSETQ. The CDR3 extends over 15 amino acids. V lost 1 base to trimming and J lost 5 bases; unmatched junction nucleotides: 6. The CDR3 protein is CASSLTGGRDNEQFF. CDR3 in DNA: TGCGCCAGCAGCTTGACTGGGGGGAGGGACAATGAGCAGTTCTTC.

V usage is TRBV11-2 and J usage is TRBJ1-2; D is unresolved. Trimming took 5 bases from V and 4 from J, leaving 14 bases between them. CDR1 is SGHAT and CDR2 is FQNNGV in the germline V gene. This CDR3 has 14 residues. The CDR3 DNA reads as TGTGCCAGCAGCACGGACCGGATGAGCTATGGCTACACCTTC. It translates to CASSTDRMSYGYTF.

This clone was recorded only once. This chain connects TRBV29-1 to TRBJ1-2, with a weak D call TRBD1 (5 bases). The CDR3 is 12 amino acids. CDR1 is SQVTM and CDR2 is ANQGSEA in the germline V gene. Trimming took off 4 bases at V and 4 bases at J, with 10 bases between the two ends. CDR3 bases: TGCAGCGTTGCCAGGGACGGCTATGGCTACACCTTC. It is translated as CSVARDGYGYTF.

CDR3 sequence reads: CASSEVDRREQYF. The CDR3 DNA follows: TGTGCCAGCAGTGAAGTGGACCGCCGCGAGCAGTACTTC. The chain carries TRBV2 and TRBJ2-7; D gene ambiguous. The CDR3 is 13 residues long. CDR1 is SNHLY and CDR2 is FYNNEI in the germline V gene. The V and J ends lost 1 base and 6 bases respectively, with 10 bases between them.

Comments on this clone: Other nucleotide sequences in the sample specify the same CDR3. The rearrangement links TRBV18 to TRBJ2-7; 7 nucleotides line up with TRBD1. V shed 3 bases and J 0 bases; nucleotides not matched to a gene: 2. The CDR3 loop spans 14 amino acids. Germline V gene sequence: CDR1 KGHSH, CDR2 LQKENI. The CDR3 reads CASSPGQASYEQYF. In nucleotides, the CDR3 is TGTGCCAGCTCACCCGGACAGGCCTCCTACGAGCAGTACTTC.